The 10 T cell receptor beta chains below were found in one sample sequenced in a study of T cell responses to AZD1222 COVID-19 vaccine. Only in-frame clones appear in the TCRdb table, and some are missing; sequencing was by immunoSEQ multiplex PCR. The table records 150,000 to 200,000 clones, about 91% of them present only once. The specimen comprised peripheral blood, sampled 28 days after the second AZD1222 dose. The receptors here all came from an adult who received the AZD1222 COVID-19 vaccine.

This clone was counted once. The rearrangement joins TRBV19 to TRBJ1-5, with D unresolved. The ends were cut back, 9 bases at V and 5 bases at J, with 14 bases in the middle. Germline CDR1 is LNHDA and CDR2 is SQIVND (reference sequence). The CDR3 covers 13 residues. CDR3 protein: CASIGNSDQPQHF. CDR3 coding DNA: TGTGCCAGCATAGGGAATTCGGATCAGCCCCAGCATTTT.

V gene TRBV3-1 (or the pseudogene TRBV3-2) combines with J gene TRBJ1-2, with D uncertain. The CDR3 extends over 14 amino acids. The V and J ends lost 3 bases and 2 bases respectively, with 10 bases between them. The V gene's germline CDR1 is LGHDT and CDR2 YNNKEL (reference sequence). CDR3 nucleotide sequence: TGTGCCAGCAGCCAGGATATGCACAACTATGGCTACACCTTC. Residues: CASSQDMHNYGYTF.

V is TRBV5-4 and J is TRBJ2-2, with no clear D. Germline CDR1 reads SGHNT; CDR2 reads YYREEE (reference sequence). The CDR3 has 16 amino acids. The V end was cut by 4 bases, the J end by 0 bases, with 13 bases between. The DNA of the CDR3 is TGTGCCAGCAGCCCATATCGCCCCGCGAACACCGGGGAGCTGTTTTTT. Translating gives CASSPYRPANTGELFF.

This sequence joins TRBV11-2 and TRBJ2-1, with D perhaps TRBD1 or TRBD2 (6 bases each). The CDR3 loop spans 15 amino acids. V was cut by 2 bases and J by 0 bases, with 8 bases left in between. From germline, CDR1 is SGHAT and CDR2 FQNNGV. CDR3 sequence reads: CASSLWGASYNEQFF. The CDR3, as DNA: TGTGCCAGCAGCTTATGGGGGGCCTCCTACAATGAGCAGTTCTTC.

This chain connects TRBV28 to TRBJ2-1; 8 positions agree with TRBD1. The CDR3 length is 14 residues. Germline trimming cut 2 bases from V and 7 bases from J; bases unmatched to any gene: 4. CDR1 is MDHEN and CDR2 is SYDVKM in the germline V gene. The CDR3 region is CASSLVRGQNEQFF. The CDR3 coding sequence is TGTGCCAGCAGTTTAGTCAGGGGGCAAAATGAGCAGTTCTTC.

A few counts support this clone. The rearrangement links TRBV19 to TRBJ2-6, with TRBD2 matching over 12 bases. The V segment lost 5 bases and the J segment 2 bases; nucleotides outside the gene matches: 10. The CDR3 totals 19 residues. From germline, CDR1 is LNHDA and CDR2 SQIVND (reference sequence). The CDR3 loop is CASSPELAGGLPGANVLTF. CDR3 coding DNA: TGTGCCAGTAGTCCAGAACTAGCGGGGGGCCTCCCTGGGGCCAACGTCCTGACTTTC.

The chain joins TRBV7-9 to TRBJ2-7; D possibly uses TRBD1 or TRBD2 (5 bases each). Trimming left V 2 bases short and J 2 bases short, with 13 bases between. Germline-derived CDR1 and CDR2 are SEHNR and FQNEAQ (reference sequence). This CDR3 spans 15 amino acids. The CDR3 sequence: CASSLTGAVPYEQYF. CDR3 bases: TGTGCCAGCAGCTTAACCGGGGCTGTACCCTACGAGCAGTACTTC.

The chain joins TRBV5-1 to TRBJ2-7; 7 nucleotides match TRBD1. The CDR3 is made up of 14 amino acids. Germline V CDR1 and CDR2: SGHRS, YFSETQ. The V segment lost 4 bases and the J segment 4 bases; nucleotides outside the gene matches: 8. Here the CDR3 DNA reads TGCGCCAGCAGCGTATGGGACAGCCAATACGAGCAGTACTTC. It codes for CASSVWDSQYEQYF.

This sequence joins TRBV2 and TRBJ1-1; a possible D gene is TRBD1 (6 bases). There are 13 residues in the CDR3. Germline V gene sequence: CDR1 SNHLY, CDR2 FYNNEI. The ends were cut back, 5 bases at V and 1 base at J, with 8 bases in the middle. CDR3 residues: CASSTGQNTEAFF. DNA for the CDR3: TGTGCCAGCAGTACAGGGCAGAACACTGAAGCTTTCTTT. The variable domain in full, completed from reference TRBV2 and TRBJ1-1, reads EPEVTQTPSHQVTQMGQEVILRCVPISNHLYFYWYRQILGQKVEFLVSFYNNEISEKSEIFDDQFSVERPDGSNFTLKIRSTKLEDSAMYFCASSTGQNTEAFFGQGTRLTVV.

The rearrangement uses TRBV27 and TRBJ1-4, with D possibly matching TRBD1 (5 bases). CDR1 and CDR2 (germline): MNHEY, SMNVEV (reference sequence). Trimming removed 7 bases from V and 6 bases from J, with 15 bases in between. This CDR3 spans 14 amino acids. The CDR3 here is CASTGLRKDEKLFF. As DNA, the CDR3 is TGTGCCAGCACGGGACTTCGCAAGGATGAAAAACTGTTTTTT.